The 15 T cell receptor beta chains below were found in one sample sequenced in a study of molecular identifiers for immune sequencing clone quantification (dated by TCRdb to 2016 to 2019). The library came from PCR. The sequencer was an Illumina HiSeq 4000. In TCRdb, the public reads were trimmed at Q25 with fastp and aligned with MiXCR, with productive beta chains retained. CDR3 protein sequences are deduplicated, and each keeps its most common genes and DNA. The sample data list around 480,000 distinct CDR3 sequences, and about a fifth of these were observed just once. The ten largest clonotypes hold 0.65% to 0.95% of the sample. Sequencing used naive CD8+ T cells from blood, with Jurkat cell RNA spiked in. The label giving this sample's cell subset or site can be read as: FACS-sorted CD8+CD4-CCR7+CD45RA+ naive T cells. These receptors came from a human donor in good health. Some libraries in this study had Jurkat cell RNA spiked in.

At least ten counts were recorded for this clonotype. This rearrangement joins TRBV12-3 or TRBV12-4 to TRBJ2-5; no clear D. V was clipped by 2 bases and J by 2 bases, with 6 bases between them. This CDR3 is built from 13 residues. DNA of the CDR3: TGTGCCAGCAGTTTATTGGGGCAAGAGACCCAGTACTTC. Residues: CASSLLGQETQYF.

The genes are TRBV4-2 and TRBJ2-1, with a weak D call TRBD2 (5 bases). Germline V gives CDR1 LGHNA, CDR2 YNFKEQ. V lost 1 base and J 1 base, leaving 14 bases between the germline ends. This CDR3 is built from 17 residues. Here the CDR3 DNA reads TGTGCCAGCAGCCAAGTAAGCGGCACAATATCCTACAATGAGCAGTTCTTC. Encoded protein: CASSQVSGTISYNEQFF.

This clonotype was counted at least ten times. CDR3 nucleotides: TGTGCCAGCAGCCCCCCCGACAGGGACCTAACTGGTGAAGCTTTCTTT. This gives the protein CASSPPDRDLTGEAFF. V usage is TRBV5-4 and J usage is TRBJ1-1; 7 bases fit TRBD1. The CDR3 runs to 16 residues. Germline V gene sequence: CDR1 SGHNT, CDR2 YYREEE (reference sequence). With 4 bases clipped from V and 7 bases from J, the junction kept 16 bases outside the gene matches.

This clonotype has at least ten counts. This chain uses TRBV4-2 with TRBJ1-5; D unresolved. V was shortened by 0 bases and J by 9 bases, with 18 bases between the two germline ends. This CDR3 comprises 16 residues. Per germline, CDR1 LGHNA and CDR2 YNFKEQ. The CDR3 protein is CASSQDIGQASGPQHF. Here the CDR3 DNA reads TGTGCCAGCAGCCAAGATATAGGCCAGGCCTCCGGGCCCCAGCATTTT.

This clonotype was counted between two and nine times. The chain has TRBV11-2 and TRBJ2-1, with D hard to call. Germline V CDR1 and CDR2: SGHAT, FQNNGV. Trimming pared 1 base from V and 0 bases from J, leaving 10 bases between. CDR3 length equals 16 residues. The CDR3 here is CASSLGTQSSYNEQFF. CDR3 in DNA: TGTGCCAGCAGCTTAGGGACCCAGAGCTCCTACAATGAGCAGTTCTTC.

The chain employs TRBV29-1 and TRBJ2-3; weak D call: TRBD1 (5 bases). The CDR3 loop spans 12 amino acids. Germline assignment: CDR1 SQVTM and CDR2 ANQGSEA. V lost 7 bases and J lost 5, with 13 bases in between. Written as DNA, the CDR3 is TGCAGCGCCCGAAAGGGGTTAGATACGCAGTATTTT. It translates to CSARKGLDTQYF.

This chain's CDR3 is CASSITGANTGELFF. CDR3 in DNA: TGTGCCAGTAGTATCACGGGCGCGAACACCGGGGAGCTGTTTTTT. V and J are TRBV19 and TRBJ2-2; no definite D call. V lost 3 bases and J lost 0, with 8 bases in between. In germline, CDR1 is LNHDA, CDR2 SQIVND (reference sequence). The CDR3 extends over 15 amino acids.

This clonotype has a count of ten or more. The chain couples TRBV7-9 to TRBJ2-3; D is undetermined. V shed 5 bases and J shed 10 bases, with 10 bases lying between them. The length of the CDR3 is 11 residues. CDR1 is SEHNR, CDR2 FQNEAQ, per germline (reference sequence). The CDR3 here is CASSPELPQYF. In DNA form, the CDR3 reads TGTGCCAGCAGCCCCGAATTGCCGCAGTATTTT.

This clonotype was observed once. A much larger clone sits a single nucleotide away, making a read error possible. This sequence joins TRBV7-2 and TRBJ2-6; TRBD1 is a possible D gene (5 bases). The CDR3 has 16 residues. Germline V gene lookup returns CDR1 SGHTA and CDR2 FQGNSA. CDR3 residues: CASSPHPGSGANALTF. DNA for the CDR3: TGTGCCAGCAGCCCACACCCAGGGTCTGGGGCCAACGCCCTGACTTTC.

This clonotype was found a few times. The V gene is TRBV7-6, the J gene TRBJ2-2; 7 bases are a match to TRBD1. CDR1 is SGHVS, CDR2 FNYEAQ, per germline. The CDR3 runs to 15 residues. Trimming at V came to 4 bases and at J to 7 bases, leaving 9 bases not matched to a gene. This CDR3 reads CASSSRQGWDGELFF. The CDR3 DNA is TGTGCCAGCAGCTCTAGACAGGGCTGGGACGGGGAGCTGTTTTTT.

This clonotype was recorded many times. The DNA for the CDR3 is TGCGCCAGCAGCCAGCGAACAGGGGGAATCAGCAATGAGCAGTTCTTC. Encoded protein: CASSQRTGGISNEQFF. V gene TRBV4-1 combines with J gene TRBJ2-1, with TRBD1 matching over 8 bases. The CDR3 contains 16 residues. Per the germline V gene, CDR1 is MGHRA and CDR2 is YSYEKL. V gave up 3 bases and J gave up 6 bases; unmatched junction bases: 10.

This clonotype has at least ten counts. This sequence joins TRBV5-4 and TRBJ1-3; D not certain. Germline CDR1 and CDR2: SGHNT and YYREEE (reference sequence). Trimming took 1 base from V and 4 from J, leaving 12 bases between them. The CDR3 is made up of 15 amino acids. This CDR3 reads CASSLPQAGGNTIYF. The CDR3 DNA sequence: TGTGCCAGCAGCTTGCCCCAGGCAGGAGGAAACACCATATATTTT.

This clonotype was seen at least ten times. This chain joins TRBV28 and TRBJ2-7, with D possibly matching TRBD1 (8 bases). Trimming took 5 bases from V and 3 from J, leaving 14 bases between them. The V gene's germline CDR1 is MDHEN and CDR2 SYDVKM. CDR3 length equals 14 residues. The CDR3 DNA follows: TGTGCCAGCAGTGAGAACAGGGGGGGCTACGAGCAGTACTTC. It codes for CASSENRGGYEQYF.

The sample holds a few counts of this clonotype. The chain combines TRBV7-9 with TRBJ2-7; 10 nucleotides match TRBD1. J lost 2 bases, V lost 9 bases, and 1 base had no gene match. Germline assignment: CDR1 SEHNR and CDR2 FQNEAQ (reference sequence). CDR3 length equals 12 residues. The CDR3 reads CASGTGAYEQYF. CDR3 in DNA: TGTGCCAGTGGGACAGGGGCCTACGAGCAGTACTTC.

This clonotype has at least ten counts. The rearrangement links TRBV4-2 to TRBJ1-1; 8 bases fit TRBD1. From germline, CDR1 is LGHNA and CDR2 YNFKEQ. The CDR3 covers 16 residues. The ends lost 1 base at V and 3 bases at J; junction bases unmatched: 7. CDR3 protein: CASSQARTGFDTEAFF. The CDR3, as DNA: TGTGCCAGCAGCCAAGCCCGGACAGGGTTCGACACTGAAGCTTTCTTT.